Presented here are 8 T cell receptor beta chains from one specimen sequenced in a study of glioma-infiltrating T cells after dendritic cell vaccination. Here immunoSEQ multiplex PCR was the method, and the copy in TCRdb shows in-frame clones only, minus some. Among 85,000 to 110,000 clones listed, roughly 80% were seen once. The sample here was blood, taken before dendritic cell vaccination. The origin of the receptors is a human donor with glioblastoma.

The chain is built from TRBV5-1 and TRBJ2-5, with 7 bases identical to TRBD1. This CDR3 contains 16 residues. The junction had 10 bases not matched to a gene; V was cut back by 0 bases and J by 5 bases. Germline assignment: CDR1 SGHRS and CDR2 YFSETQ. In DNA, the CDR3 is TGCGCCAGCAGCTTGGCCTTAGGGGGCGCCGGGGAGACCCAGTACTTC. It specifies CASSLALGGAGETQYF.

The rearrangement uses TRBV5-1 and TRBJ2-3, with 10 bases fitting TRBD2. Germline V CDR1 and CDR2: SGHRS, YFSETQ. The ends lost 3 bases at V and 3 bases at J; junction bases unmatched: 10. The CDR3 length is 17 residues. The CDR3 coding sequence is TGCGCCAGCAGCTCCCTGTGGGGAGCGGGGGGGACAGATACGCAGTATTTT. It yields the protein CASSSLWGAGGTDTQYF. Variable domain in full (rest from reference TRBV5-1 and TRBJ2-3): KAGVTQTPRYLIKTRGQQVTLSCSPISGHRSVSWYQQTPGQGLQFLFEYFSETQRNKGNFPGRFSGRQFSNSRSEMNVSTLELGDSALYLCASSSLWGAGGTDTQYFGPGTRLTVL.

The chain carries TRBV2 and TRBJ1-5; no definite D call. With 6 bases removed from V and 8 bases from J, the gap between germline ends came to 17 bases. CDR3 size: 14 residues. CDR1 and CDR2 (germline): SNHLY, FYNNEI. CDR3 DNA: TGTGCCAGCAGGGCGACACTGACTACCAAGCCCCAGCATTTT. The encoded protein is CASRATLTTKPQHF. Full variable domain (remainder filled in from reference TRBV2 and TRBJ1-5): EPEVTQTPSHQVTQMGQEVILRCVPISNHLYFYWYRQILGQKVEFLVSFYNNEISEKSEIFDDQFSVERPDGSNFTLKIRSTKLEDSAMYFCASRATLTTKPQHFGDGTRLSIL.

The chain joins TRBV10-3 to TRBJ2-3; maybe TRBD2 (5 bases). The germline CDR1 and CDR2 sequences are ENHRY and SYGVKD. This CDR3 contains 16 residues. Trimming stripped 6 bases from V and 0 bases from J, with 16 bases between. As DNA, the CDR3 is TGTGCCATCAGCCCCCATGGGGAGACTAGCACAGATACGCAGTATTTT. This translates into CAISPHGETSTDTQYF.

The rearrangement links TRBV2 to TRBJ1-1; possibly TRBD1 for D (6 bases). This CDR3 has 12 residues. V was cut by 6 bases and J by 7 bases, with 12 bases left in between. Germline V gives CDR1 SNHLY, CDR2 FYNNEI. The CDR3 loop is CASRSEDSEAFF. The CDR3 DNA reads TGTGCCAGCAGAAGCGAGGACAGTGAAGCTTTCTTT.

The chain carries TRBV4-3 and TRBJ2-1; possibly TRBD2 for D (6 bases). The CDR3 extends over 19 amino acids. Per germline, CDR1 LGHNA and CDR2 YSLEER. With 0 bases removed from V and 7 bases from J, the gap between germline ends came to 25 bases. CDR3 amino acids: CASSQESFRGGSRANEQFF. DNA of the CDR3: TGCGCCAGCAGCCAAGAAAGTTTTCGGGGAGGAAGCAGGGCTAATGAGCAGTTCTTC.

This chain connects TRBV29-1 to TRBJ1-1; the D is unclear. Germline lookup yields CDR1 SQVTM and CDR2 ANQGSEA. The CDR3 is made up of 15 amino acids. The germline V and J ends were trimmed by 2 bases and 4 bases, with 17 bases remaining between them. Here the CDR3 DNA reads TGCAGCGTTGAACGAAGGACTACCTGGGGCACTGAAGCTTTCTTT. Its translation is CSVERRTTWGTEAFF.

V is TRBV5-4 and J is TRBJ1-3; D is uncertain. Germline CDR1 is SGHNT and CDR2 is YYREEE (reference sequence). V lost 0 bases, J lost 1 base, and 11 bases lay in between. This CDR3 has 16 residues. As DNA, the CDR3 is TGTGCCAGCAGCTTGGATCAGGCAATATCTGGAAACACCATATATTTT. It encodes CASSLDQAISGNTIYF.